The 27 T cell receptor beta chains below come from one sample, sequenced in a study of OX40 agonist ivuxolimab in advanced cancers. Some clones are missing from TCRdb's copy, which holds only in-frame ones; the method was immunoSEQ multiplex PCR. The sample yields 65,000 to 80,000 clones, 85% to 90% seen once. Sequencing used CD4+ or CD8+ T cells sorted from blood, obtained in a trial of the OX40 agonist ivuxolimab. The receptors here all came from an adult with an advanced solid tumor such as melanoma, head and neck, liver or kidney cancer.

On this clone itself: Other nucleotide sequences in the sample specify the same CDR3. The chain joins TRBV18 to TRBJ2-3; D not resolved. The CDR3 totals 15 residues. CDR1 KGHSH and CDR2 LQKENI come from the germline V gene. V lost 4 bases and J lost 0, with 11 bases in between. CDR3 protein: CASSRSSSSTDTQYF. The CDR3 DNA reads as TGTGCCAGCTCACGGAGTAGTTCGAGCACAGATACGCAGTATTTT.

The rearrangement links TRBV10-3 to TRBJ1-1, with a tentative D call TRBD1 (5 bases). The CDR3 runs to 14 residues. Trimming removed 6 bases from V and 0 bases from J, with 11 bases in between. Looked up from germline, CDR1 is ENHRY and CDR2 is SYGVKD. The chain's CDR3 is CAIRGGTVNTEAFF. DNA of the CDR3: TGTGCCATCAGGGGAGGGACGGTGAACACTGAAGCTTTCTTT.

This chain joins TRBV6-1 and TRBJ2-7; 11 bases match TRBD1. The CDR3 length is 14 residues. Germline V gene data show CDR1 as MNHNS and CDR2 as SASEGT. With 8 bases clipped from V and 2 bases from J, the junction kept 5 bases outside the gene matches. CDR3 protein: CASQTGQGAYEQYF. The CDR3 DNA sequence: TGTGCCAGCCAAACGGGACAGGGGGCCTACGAGCAGTACTTC.

This chain connects TRBV7-2 to TRBJ1-2; 9 nucleotides line up with TRBD1. With V trimmed by 0 bases and J by 6 bases, 5 bases remained unmatched. This CDR3 is built from 15 residues. CDR1 is SGHTA, CDR2 FQGNSA, per germline. The CDR3 sequence: CASSLAQRTGDGYTF. As DNA, the CDR3 is TGTGCCAGCAGCTTAGCGCAAAGGACAGGGGATGGCTACACCTTC.

This chain links TRBV6-4 with TRBJ2-2; D uncertain. The CDR3 runs to 13 residues. V shed 2 bases and J shed 3 bases, with 4 bases lying between them. The germline CDR1 and CDR2 sequences are MRHNA and SNTAGT. The CDR3 protein is CASSDGDTGELFF. As DNA, the CDR3 is TGTGCCAGCAGTGACGGAGACACCGGGGAGCTGTTTTTT.

The DNA for the CDR3 is TGTGCCAGCCTCGGACAGGGCCGAGAGACCCAGTACTTC. It yields the protein CASLGQGRETQYF. The chain joins TRBV6-1 to TRBJ2-5, with 8 bases that match TRBD1. The V gene end was trimmed by 8 bases and the J gene end by 4 bases; junction bases not matched to a gene: 6. Per the germline V gene, CDR1 is MNHNS and CDR2 is SASEGT. The CDR3 consists of 13 residues.

The chain links TRBV11-3 to TRBJ2-5, with 11 bases fitting TRBD2. CDR1 and CDR2 (germline): SGHNT, YENEEA. Unmatched junction bases numbered 11, after V lost 0 bases and J lost 5 bases. The CDR3 runs to 18 residues. The CDR3 reads CASSLDEVAGGPWETQYF. The CDR3 DNA is TGTGCCAGCAGCTTAGATGAGGTAGCGGGGGGGCCTTGGGAGACCCAGTACTTC.

The rearrangement uses TRBV20-1 and TRBJ2-1; tentatively, D is TRBD2 (5 bases). The ends were cut back, 2 bases at V and 12 bases at J, with 11 bases in the middle. CDR1 and CDR2 (germline): DFQATT, SNEGSKA (reference sequence). The CDR3 is made up of 11 amino acids. DNA for the CDR3: TGCAGTGCTAGAACTAGGAGTGGGCAGTTCTTC. Encoded protein: CSARTRSGQFF.

CDR3: CASSQATGRDNEQFF. The CDR3 DNA reads TGCGCCAGCAGCCAAGCAACAGGGAGGGACAATGAGCAGTTCTTC. The chain couples TRBV4-3 to TRBJ2-1, with TRBD2 as a possible D gene (7 bases). The germline V and J ends were trimmed by 1 base and 5 bases, with 12 bases remaining between them. Germline CDR1 and CDR2: LGHNA and YSLEER. This CDR3 comprises 15 residues.

The chain has TRBV4-2 and TRBJ2-1; tentative D call: TRBD1 (6 bases). V was clipped by 1 base and J by 4 bases, with 23 bases between them. The length of the CDR3 is 19 residues. In germline, CDR1 is LGHNA, CDR2 YNFKEQ. As DNA, the CDR3 is TGTGCCAGCAGCCAAGTTGCGTCAGGGGCCACCATACGTTACAATGAGCAGTTCTTC. This codes for CASSQVASGATIRYNEQFF.

This clone was found once. The V call is TRBV4-1, the J call TRBJ2-3; either TRBD1 or TRBD2 may supply D (5 bases each). Trimming took 5 bases from V and 6 from J, leaving 21 bases between them. The CDR3 loop spans 16 amino acids. Germline CDR1 MGHRA, CDR2 YSYEKL. The CDR3 nucleotides are TGCGCCAGCAGCTCCTCCGGGACCTCGCGCAGGGATACGCAGTATTTT. This encodes CASSSSGTSRRDTQYF.

The V and J genes are TRBV18 and TRBJ1-1; tentatively, D is TRBD1 (6 bases). Trimming removed 6 bases from V and 1 base from J, with 12 bases in between. CDR1 and CDR2 (germline): KGHSH, LQKENI. The CDR3 extends over 14 amino acids. In DNA form, the CDR3 reads TGTGCCAGCTCCGTACGACAGGAGAACACTGAAGCTTTCTTT. It codes for CASSVRQENTEAFF.

The chain couples TRBV6-1 to TRBJ2-3; 10 bases match TRBD1. The V and J ends lost 4 bases and 8 bases, in that order; junction bases with no gene match: 15. CDR3 length equals 17 residues. Germline V gives CDR1 MNHNS, CDR2 SASEGT. Here the CDR3 DNA reads TGTGCCAGCAGTGCTCAAGACAGGGGGCGACGGAGTTTTACGCAGTATTTT. It yields the protein CASSAQDRGRRSFTQYF.

This chain joins TRBV7-9 and TRBJ1-4, with D possibly matching TRBD1 (5 bases). Germline V gene lookup returns CDR1 SEHNR and CDR2 FQNEAQ (reference sequence). Trimming took off 5 bases at V and 6 bases at J, with 10 bases between the two ends. The CDR3 extends over 13 amino acids. This CDR3 reads CASSRDRDEKLFF. The CDR3 nucleotides read TGTGCCAGCAGCCGGGACCGGGATGAAAAACTGTTTTTT.

The chain combines TRBV19 with TRBJ1-4; D possibly corresponds to TRBD1 (5 bases). The length of the CDR3 is 14 residues. V lost 3 bases and J lost 4, with 9 bases in between. Germline V CDR1 and CDR2: LNHDA, SQIVND (reference sequence). The chain's CDR3 is CASSMGQGNEKLFF. CDR3 DNA sequence: TGTGCCAGTAGTATGGGGCAGGGTAATGAAAAACTGTTTTTT.

CDR3: CASSRRGTQEKGYTF. The CDR3, as DNA: TGTGCCAGCAGCCGCCGGGGTACACAGGAAAAGGGCTACACCTTC. The chain uses TRBV6-1 and TRBJ1-2; tentative D call: TRBD1 (5 bases). CDR1 and CDR2 from the germline V gene are MNHNS and SASEGT. V was clipped by 6 bases and J by 8 bases, with 22 bases between them. The CDR3 is 15 amino acids.

This chain uses TRBV2 with TRBJ1-1; tentative D call: TRBD1 (6 bases). CDR3 size: 13 residues. The V gene lost 0 bases and the J gene lost 4 bases, with 6 bases spanning the gap. In germline, CDR1 is SNHLY, CDR2 FYNNEI. Written as DNA, the CDR3 is TGTGCCAGCAGTGAAGCAGGGGGCACTGAAGCTTTCTTT. It is translated as CASSEAGGTEAFF.

V gene TRBV9 combines with J gene TRBJ2-7; possibly TRBD1 for D (6 bases). The CDR3 runs to 13 residues. Per germline, CDR1 SGDLS and CDR2 YYNGEE. The ends were cut back, 4 bases at V and 4 bases at J, with 12 bases in the middle. DNA for the CDR3: TGTGCCAGCAGCTCCGGGGACAAGTACGAGCAGTACTTC. It encodes CASSSGDKYEQYF.

The J gene is TRBJ2-5, the V gene TRBV5-4; 7 nucleotides agree with TRBD2. The last part of the DNA fits TRBJ2-7 better; the J call may be wrong. Germline V lookup: CDR1 SGHNT, CDR2 YYREEE (reference sequence). The CDR3 totals 14 residues. CDR3 sequence: CASSLKGRAYEQYF. In DNA form, the CDR3 reads TGTGCCAGCAGCTTGAAGGGGAGGGCGTACGAGCAGTACTTC.

The chain is built from TRBV19 and TRBJ2-2; D is unclear. This CDR3 comprises 16 residues. Deletions cut 3 bases from V and 4 bases from J, with 15 bases between. Germline V gives CDR1 LNHDA, CDR2 SQIVND (reference sequence). The CDR3 is CASSMTDPHRTGELFF. In DNA, the CDR3 is TGTGCCAGTAGTATGACGGACCCACACCGCACCGGGGAGCTGTTTTTT.

The V and J genes are TRBV16 and TRBJ2-2; D remains unclear. Trimming stripped 4 bases from V and 5 bases from J, with 8 bases between. The CDR3 is made up of 13 amino acids. Germline CDR1 reads KGHSY; CDR2 reads FQNENV. DNA of the CDR3: TGTGCCAGCAGCCGACGGACGACCGGGGAGCTGTTTTTT. This sequence encodes CASSRRTTGELFF.

V is TRBV11-2 and J is TRBJ1-6; the D gene is possibly TRBD1 (6 bases). Germline V CDR1 and CDR2: SGHAT, FQNNGV. Trimming removed 0 bases from V and 11 bases from J, with 11 bases in between. The CDR3 is made up of 14 amino acids. CDR3 sequence: CASSLDPGVAPLHF. In DNA, the CDR3 is TGTGCCAGCAGCTTAGACCCAGGGGTAGCACCCCTCCACTTT. Variable domain in full (rest from reference TRBV11-2 and TRBJ1-6): EAGVAQSPRYKIIEKRQSVAFWCNPISGHATLYWYQQILGQGPKLLIQFQNNGVVDDSQLPKDRFSAERLKGVDSTLKIQPAKLEDSAVYLCASSLDPGVAPLHFGNGTRLTVT.

The chain employs TRBV7-8 and TRBJ2-7, with TRBD2 matching over 7 bases. CDR1 SGHVS and CDR2 FQNEAQ come from the germline V gene. This CDR3 comprises 14 residues. Trimming cost V 2 bases and J 0 bases; bases outside gene matches: 1. CDR3 sequence (DNA): TGTGCCAGCAGCTTACCGGGGGGCTCCTACGAGCAGTACTTC. Translating gives CASSLPGGSYEQYF.

The gene calls are TRBV29-1 and TRBJ1-4; D is undetermined. Germline V gene data show CDR1 as SQVTM and CDR2 as ANQGSEA. The CDR3 covers 13 residues. The V end was cut by 5 bases, the J end by 0 bases, with 7 bases between. The CDR3 spells CSVRTPTNEKLFF. The CDR3 region has the DNA TGCAGCGTTCGGACTCCAACTAATGAAAAACTGTTTTTT.

This chain joins TRBV4-3 and TRBJ2-1, with 9 bases matching TRBD2. The junction had 9 bases not matched to a gene; V was cut back by 0 bases and J by 6 bases. The CDR3 is made up of 17 amino acids. Germline CDR1 LGHNA, CDR2 YSLEER. CDR3 in DNA: TGCGCCAGCAGCCAAGATCTTGGGCGGGGGGGCCCCAATGAGCAGTTCTTC. It is translated as CASSQDLGRGGPNEQFF.

The chain recombines TRBV5-4 with TRBJ2-2, with D possibly being TRBD2 (6 bases). Germline values: CDR1 SGHNT, CDR2 YYREEE (reference sequence). The CDR3 runs 15 residues. V was shortened by 1 base and J by 1 base, with 8 bases between the two germline ends. Written as DNA, the CDR3 is TGTGCCAGCAGCTTGAGGCGGGGGAACACCGGGGAGCTGTTTTTT. Translating it yields CASSLRRGNTGELFF.

This chain joins TRBV6-6 and TRBJ1-2, with D unresolved. Trimming removed 2 bases at V and 6 bases at J, with 7 bases between. CDR3 length: 12 amino acids. CDR1 is MNHNY and CDR2 is SVGAGI in the germline V gene (reference sequence). The CDR3 bases are TGTGCCAGCAGTTACCCCTTTGATGGCTACACCTTC. Its translation is CASSYPFDGYTF.